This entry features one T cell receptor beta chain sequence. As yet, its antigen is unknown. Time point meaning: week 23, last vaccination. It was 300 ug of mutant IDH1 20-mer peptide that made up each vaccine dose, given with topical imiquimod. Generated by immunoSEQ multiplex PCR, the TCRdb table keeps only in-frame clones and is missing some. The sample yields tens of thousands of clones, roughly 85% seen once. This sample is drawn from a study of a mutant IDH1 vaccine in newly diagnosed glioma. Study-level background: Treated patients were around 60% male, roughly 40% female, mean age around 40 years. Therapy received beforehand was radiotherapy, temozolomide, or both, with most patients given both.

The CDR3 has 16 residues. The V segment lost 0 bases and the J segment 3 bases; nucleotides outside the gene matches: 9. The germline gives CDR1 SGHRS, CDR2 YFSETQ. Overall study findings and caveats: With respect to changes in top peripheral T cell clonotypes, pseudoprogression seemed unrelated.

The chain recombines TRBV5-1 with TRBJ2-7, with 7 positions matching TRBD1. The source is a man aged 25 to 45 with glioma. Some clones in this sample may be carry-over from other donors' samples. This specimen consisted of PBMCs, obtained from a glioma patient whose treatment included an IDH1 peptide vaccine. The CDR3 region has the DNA TGCGCCAGCAGCTTGGATTCCGGGACAGCAAGCTACGAGCAGTACTTC. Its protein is CASSLDSGTASYEQYF.